These 14 T cell receptor beta chains were sequenced from one sample in a study of cytomegalovirus exposure and HLA in healthy donors. It was with 60 Vbeta and 13 Jbeta primers that the PCR ran. TCRdb keeps only in-frame clones here, not all; method: immunoSEQ multiplex PCR. Of 100,000 or so clones detected, around 80% appear once; the ten largest clones hold less than 6%. Input material: PBMCs. The receptors stem from a man aged 25-45 years in good health and CMV-seropositive.

The V and J genes are TRBV27 and TRBJ2-3, with D possibly matching TRBD1 (5 bases). The CDR3 runs to 16 residues. CDR1 MNHEY and CDR2 SMNVEV come from the germline V gene (reference sequence). Trimming took 5 bases from V and 4 from J, leaving 19 bases between them. The CDR3 here is CASSRQSGVGADTQYF. The CDR3 nucleotides are TGTGCCAGCAGTCGACAGAGTGGAGTTGGCGCAGATACGCAGTATTTT.

This clone was detected a few times. The chain couples TRBV7-8 to TRBJ1-1; unclear D gene. The CDR3 length is 13 residues. Trimming left V 4 bases short and J 4 bases short, with 10 bases between. Germline V CDR1 and CDR2: SGHVS, FQNEAQ. The CDR3, as DNA: TGTGCCAGCAGCTATGGGAGGCCCACTGAAGCTTTCTTT. It is translated as CASSYGRPTEAFF.

The chain joins TRBV9 to TRBJ2-2; 11 bases agree with TRBD2. Germline V gene lookup returns CDR1 SGDLS and CDR2 YYNGEE. The length of the CDR3 is 16 residues. V was clipped by 3 bases and J by 1 base; unmatched bases: 2. In DNA, the CDR3 is TGTGCCAGCAGCGACGGGACTAGCGGGAACACCGGGGAGCTGTTTTTT. It is translated as CASSDGTSGNTGELFF.

In this sample, this clone turned up once. This chain uses TRBV28 with TRBJ1-5; 7 bases match TRBD1. The CDR3 extends over 17 amino acids. Per germline, CDR1 MDHEN and CDR2 SYDVKM. V shed 10 bases and J 1 base; nucleotides not matched to a gene: 16. CDR3 loop: CATTRNRQGRSNQPQHF. The CDR3 region has the DNA TGTGCCACTACACGCAACCGACAGGGACGGAGCAATCAGCCCCAGCATTTT.

This clone was observed a handful of times. The chain employs TRBV7-6 and TRBJ2-3; TRBD2 matches 11 bases. This CDR3 is built from 18 residues. Trimming took 5 bases from V and 0 from J; bases not matched to a gene: 10. CDR1 and CDR2 from the germline V gene are SGHVS and FNYEAQ. The CDR3 DNA reads TGTGCCAGCAGCCGAAGGCTAGCGGGGGGAATTAGCACAGATACGCAGTATTTT. Translation: CASSRRLAGGISTDTQYF. Complete variable domain (other parts from reference TRBV7-6 and TRBJ2-3): GAGVSQSPRYKVTKRGQDVALRCDPISGHVSLYWYRQALGQGPEFLTYFNYEAQQDKSGLPNDRFSAERPEGSISTLTIQRTEQRDSAMYRCASSRRLAGGISTDTQYFGPGTRLTVL.

This chain connects TRBV6-5 to TRBJ2-7, with TRBD2 as a possible D gene (6 bases). The V and J ends lost 6 bases and 5 bases respectively, with 11 bases between them. CDR1 MNHEY and CDR2 SVGAGI come from the germline V gene. This CDR3 is 12 amino acids long. The CDR3 is CASRGVADEQYV. The CDR3 region has the DNA TGTGCCAGCAGGGGGGTAGCGGACGAGCAGTACGTC.

This clone has only a few counts. This chain links TRBV4-1 with TRBJ2-5, with 10 bases fitting TRBD1. The DNA end is a closer match to TRBJ2-7, so the J assignment may be wrong. CDR1 and CDR2 from the germline V gene are MGHRA and YSYEKL. CDR3 length equals 15 residues. The CDR3 nucleotides are TGCGCCAGCAGCCAGGACAGGGGGGGAGGATACGAGCAGTACTTC. Its translation: CASSQDRGGGYEQYF.

The genes are TRBV29-1 and TRBJ1-1; a possible D gene is TRBD1 (5 bases). Between the trimmed V and J ends, which lost 5 bases and 1 base, there was a span of 11 bases. In germline, CDR1 is SQVTM, CDR2 ANQGSEA. The CDR3 runs 13 residues. CDR3 nucleotide sequence: TGCAGCGTTCGGGGGTCCGGGAACACTGAAGCTTTCTTT. This translates into CSVRGSGNTEAFF.

The chain employs TRBV21-1 and TRBJ1-2; no DNA check was done on the table's D call, TRBD1. TRBV21-1 is annotated as a pseudogene. The length of the CDR3 is 12 residues. The CDR3 nucleotides are TGTGCCAGCAGCAAAGATCAGACACCCTACACCTTC. Its translation is CASSKDQTPYTF.

This sequence joins TRBV5-1 and TRBJ2-2; 14 bases fit TRBD2. The CDR3 is made up of 17 amino acids. V lost 4 bases to trimming and J lost 6 bases; unmatched junction nucleotides: 8. The germline V gene encodes CDR1 SGHRS and CDR2 YFSETQ. The CDR3 protein is CASSPPTSGGAAGELFF. For the CDR3, the DNA is TGCGCCAGCAGCCCGCCGACTAGCGGGGGGGCGGCCGGGGAGCTGTTTTTT.

The genes are TRBV18 and TRBJ1-1; the D is unclear. Between the trimmed V and J ends, which lost 1 base and 6 bases, there was a span of 12 bases. Germline CDR1 reads KGHSH; CDR2 reads LQKENI. The CDR3 has 14 residues. CDR3 coding DNA: TGTGCCAGCTCACCACAACCCAGGTCCCCTGAAGCTTTCTTT. Translated, it gives CASSPQPRSPEAFF.

This clone was seen ten or more times. For the CDR3, the DNA is TGCGCCAGCAGCTTCGGGACAGAGCGGGAAGCTTTCTTT. Translation gives CASSFGTEREAFF. The chain is built from TRBV5-1 and TRBJ1-1, with 7 bases matching TRBD1. Germline V gene data show CDR1 as SGHRS and CDR2 as YFSETQ. This CDR3 has 13 residues. The ends lost 2 bases at V and 8 bases at J; junction bases unmatched: 6.

The count of this clone is one. The DNA of the CDR3 is TGTGCCAGCAGCGTAGGTCAGGCTATCTCCGAGCAGTACTTC. As protein: CASSVGQAISEQYF. This chain connects TRBV9 to TRBJ2-7; D unclear. The V end lost 0 bases, the J end lost 6 bases, and 13 bases lay between the germline ends. Germline V CDR1 and CDR2: SGDLS, YYNGEE. This CDR3 comprises 14 residues.

The CDR3 loop is CASSFGSSGPTDTQYF. In nucleotides, the CDR3 is TGTGCCAGCAGCTTCGGGTCTAGCGGACCCACAGATACGCAGTATTTT. The rearrangement joins TRBV7-9 to TRBJ2-3; 7 nucleotides line up with TRBD2. Per germline, CDR1 SEHNR and CDR2 FQNEAQ (reference sequence). The CDR3 covers 16 residues. The junction had 8 bases not matched to a gene; V was cut back by 3 bases and J by 2 bases.